This T cell receptor beta chain came from a study of blood T cell repertoires in COVID-19. Study-wide context: Samples representing acute and convalescent COVID-19 were sourced from the United States, Italy and Spain. T cells, B-cell-depleted T cells, or PBMCs supplied cDNA or gDNA.

Germline CDR1 is SGHRS and CDR2 is YFSETQ. The CDR3 is 20 amino acids. V shed 4 bases and J shed 0 bases, with 23 bases lying between them. The table came from immunoSEQ multiplex PCR; TCRdb's copy has only in-frame clones and leaves some out. The table lists roughly 92,000 clones, around 87% of them singletons, with 4.9% in the top ten. There are a few counts of this clone. The receptor's source is a woman older than 75 with acute or convalescent COVID-19. The sequencing sample was made of peripheral blood. V usage is TRBV5-1 and J usage is TRBJ1-6, with D perhaps matching TRBD1 (6 bases). The CDR3 bases are TGCGCCAGCAGCCGGGGGGCACAGGGACTGGCAAGCTCCTATAATTCACCCCTCCACTTT. This sequence encodes CASSRGAQGLASSYNSPLHF. The variable domain in full, with the rest retrieved from reference TRBV5-1 and TRBJ1-6, is KAGVTQTPRYLIKTRGQQVTLSCSPISGHRSVSWYQQTPGQGLQFLFEYFSETQRNKGNFPGRFSGRQFSNSRSEMNVSTLELGDSALYLCASSRGAQGLASSYNSPLHFGNGTRLTVT.